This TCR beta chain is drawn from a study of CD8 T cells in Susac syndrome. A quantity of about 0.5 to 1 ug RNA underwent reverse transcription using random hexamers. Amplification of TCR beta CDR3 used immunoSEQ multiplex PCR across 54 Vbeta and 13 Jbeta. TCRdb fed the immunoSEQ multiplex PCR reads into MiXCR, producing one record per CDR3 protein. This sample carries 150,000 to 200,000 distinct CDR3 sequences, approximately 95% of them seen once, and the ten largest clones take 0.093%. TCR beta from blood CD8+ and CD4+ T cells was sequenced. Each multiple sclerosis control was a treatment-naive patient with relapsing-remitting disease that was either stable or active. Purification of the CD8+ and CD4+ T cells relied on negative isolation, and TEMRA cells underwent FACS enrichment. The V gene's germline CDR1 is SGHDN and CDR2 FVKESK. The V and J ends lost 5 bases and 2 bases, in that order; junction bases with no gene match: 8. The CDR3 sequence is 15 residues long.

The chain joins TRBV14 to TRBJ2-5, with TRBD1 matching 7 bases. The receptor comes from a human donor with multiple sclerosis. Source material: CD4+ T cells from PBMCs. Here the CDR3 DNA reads TGTGCCAGCAGCTCCTCCCGGGACAGACAAGAGACCCAGTACTTC. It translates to CASSSSRDRQETQYF.